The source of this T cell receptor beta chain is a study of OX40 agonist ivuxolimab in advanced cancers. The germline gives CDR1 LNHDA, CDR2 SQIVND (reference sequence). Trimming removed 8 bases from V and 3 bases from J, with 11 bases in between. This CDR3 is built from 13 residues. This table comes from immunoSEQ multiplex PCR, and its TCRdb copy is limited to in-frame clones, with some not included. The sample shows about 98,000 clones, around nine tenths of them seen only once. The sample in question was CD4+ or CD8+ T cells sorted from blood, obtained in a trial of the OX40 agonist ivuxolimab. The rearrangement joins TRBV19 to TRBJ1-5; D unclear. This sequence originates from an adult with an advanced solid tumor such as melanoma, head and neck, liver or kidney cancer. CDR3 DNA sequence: TGTGCCAGTTCCGGGAGCCTCAATCAGCCCCAGCATTTT. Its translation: CASSGSLNQPQHF.